This TCR beta chain came from a study of beta chain features in type 1 diabetes. Expressed TCRB transcripts were sequenced because the isolated RNA had all been reverse transcribed beforehand. The read count averaged about 3.6 million across naive, central memory and regulatory T cell samples. Profiling relied on immunoSEQ multiplex PCR, and the TCRdb table lists in-frame clones only, not all of them. Here the sample spans some 300,000 clones, 8% being singletons. A note on this clone: Its cognate antigen is unknown.

Germline-derived CDR1 and CDR2 are SEHNR and FQNEAQ (reference sequence). Trimming shortened V by 5 bases and J by 5 bases, and 9 bases separated the two germline ends. The CDR3 is 12 amino acids. Findings and caveats of the study: PCR might preferentially amplify shorter templates, equally in patients and controls. Across patients, naive, central memory and Treg TCRB repertoires exhibited apparently greater similarity than was observed across healthy donors.

What was sequenced was central memory CD4+ T cells from blood. The clonotype comes from a woman aged 18-29 years in good health. The V and J genes are TRBV7-9 and TRBJ2-5, with D unresolved. The CDR3: CASSQMDETQYF. The DNA of the CDR3 is TGTGCCAGCAGCCAGATGGACGAGACCCAGTACTTC. The whole variable domain, filled in from reference TRBV7-9 and TRBJ2-5, reads DTGVSQNPRHKITKRGQNVTFRCDPISEHNRLYWYRQTLGQGPEFLTYFQNEAQLEKSRLLSDRFSAERPKGSFSTLEIQRTEQGDSAMYLCASSQMDETQYFGPGTRLLVL.